Listed here are 14 T cell receptor beta chains from one sample, sequenced in a study of blood T cell repertoires in COVID-19. The assay was immunoSEQ multiplex PCR, and TCRdb's table has in-frame clones only and misses some. The table lists 45,000 to 65,000 clones, around 81% of them singletons. Sequenced input: peripheral blood. The receptors originated from a man between 65 and 79 years old with active COVID-19.

The V and J genes are TRBV25-1 and TRBJ2-7; 9 bases agree with TRBD1. The V segment lost 4 bases and the J segment 4 bases; nucleotides outside the gene matches: 11. The CDR3 spans 16 residues. CDR1 and CDR2 from the germline V gene are MGHDK and SYGVNS. CDR3 sequence (DNA): TGTGCCAGCAGTGCCCCTTCCGGGACAGGGATTTACGAGCAGTACTTC. Translation gives CASSAPSGTGIYEQYF.

The genes are TRBV28 and TRBJ2-4; 9 bases are a match to TRBD1. The germline V gene encodes CDR1 MDHEN and CDR2 SYDVKM. The CDR3 length is 16 residues. V shed 4 bases, J shed 7 bases, and the junction held 11 bases outside the gene matches. This chain's CDR3 is CASSYTIKGTGNIQYF. The CDR3 DNA reads as TGTGCCAGCAGTTACACCATAAAAGGGACAGGGAACATTCAGTACTTC.

V gene TRBV18 combines with J gene TRBJ2-7, with 10 bases lining up with TRBD1. The CDR3 spans 15 residues. Germline V CDR1 and CDR2: KGHSH, LQKENI. V lost 5 bases and J lost 3; bases outside the gene matches: 7. The CDR3 nucleotides are TGTGCCAGCTCATTGGGACAGGGGTCACTCTACGAGCAGTACTTC. Protein sequence: CASSLGQGSLYEQYF.

The rearrangement uses TRBV3-1 (or the pseudogene TRBV3-2) and TRBJ2-7; 14 nucleotides agree with TRBD2. V shed 3 bases and J 3 bases; nucleotides not matched to a gene: 1. There are 15 residues in the CDR3. The germline CDR1 and CDR2 sequences are LGHDT and YNNKEL (reference sequence). The CDR3 spells CASSHGTSGGYEQYF. DNA of the CDR3: TGTGCCAGCAGCCACGGGACTAGCGGGGGCTACGAGCAGTACTTC.

The rearrangement joins TRBV7-2 to TRBJ2-5, with 9 bases matching TRBD2. The CDR3 covers 13 residues. V gave up 6 bases and J gave up 4 bases; unmatched junction bases: 3. Germline V CDR1 and CDR2: SGHTA, FQGNSA. The CDR3 coding sequence is TGTGCCAGCAGGGGACTAGCCTCAGAGACCCAGTACTTC. This sequence encodes CASRGLASETQYF. The full variable domain, completed using reference TRBV7-2 and TRBJ2-5, is GAGVSQSPSNKVTEKGKDVELRCDPISGHTALYWYRQSLGQGLEFLIYFQGNSAPDKSGLPSDRFSAERTGGSVSTLTIQRTQQEDSAVYLCASRGLASETQYFGPGTRLLVL.

The V call is TRBV5-1, the J call TRBJ2-3, with no clear D. CDR3 length: 14 amino acids. Germline V CDR1 and CDR2: SGHRS, YFSETQ. V was clipped by 3 bases and J by 0 bases, with 8 bases between them. CDR3 region: CASSSGPSTDTQYF. The DNA for the CDR3 is TGCGCCAGCAGCTCCGGTCCTAGCACAGATACGCAGTATTTT.

The chain has TRBV18 and TRBJ2-5; D is perhaps TRBD2 (6 bases). CDR1 is KGHSH, CDR2 LQKENI, per germline. V was shortened by 3 bases and J by 2 bases, with 13 bases between the two germline ends. The length of the CDR3 is 15 residues. CDR3 residues: CASSPRGTEQETQYF. The CDR3 DNA reads as TGTGCCAGCTCACCCCGGGGGACCGAACAAGAGACCCAGTACTTC. Combining the CDR3 with reference TRBV18 and TRBJ2-5 gives the whole variable domain NAGVMQNPRHLVRRRGQEARLRCSPMKGHSHVYWYRQLPEEGLKFMVYLQKENIIDESGMPKERFSAEFPKEGPSILRIQQVVRGDSAAYFCASSPRGTEQETQYFGPGTRLLVL.

This CDR3 reads CASSIRGAEAEAFF. The CDR3 region has the DNA TGTGCCAGTAGTATACGCGGGGCCGAGGCTGAAGCTTTCTTT. The chain joins TRBV19 to TRBJ1-1; weak D call: TRBD1 (5 bases). Germline CDR1 LNHDA, CDR2 SQIVND (reference sequence). The V end lost 2 bases, the J end lost 6 bases, and 13 bases lay between the germline ends. The CDR3 extends over 14 amino acids.

The rearrangement joins TRBV7-8 to TRBJ2-7; 13 nucleotides line up with TRBD2. The CDR3 is 17 amino acids. The V gene's germline CDR1 is SGHVS and CDR2 FQNEAQ. Trimming removed 1 base from V and 5 bases from J; junction bases left unmatched: 8. The CDR3 here is CASSLVFRTSGGNEQYF. The CDR3 DNA is TGTGCCAGCAGCTTAGTTTTTCGGACTAGCGGGGGAAACGAGCAGTACTTC.

The rearrangement links TRBV11-2 to TRBJ2-3, with a tentative D call TRBD2 (6 bases). CDR3 length: 15 residues. The germline gives CDR1 SGHAT, CDR2 FQNNGV. The V end lost 5 bases, the J end lost 1 base, and 13 bases lay between the germline ends. This chain's CDR3 is CASSPPQRGTDTQYF. The CDR3 nucleotides read TGTGCCAGCAGCCCCCCCCAGCGGGGCACAGATACGCAGTATTTT.

The V call is TRBV4-3, the J call TRBJ1-4; no definite D call. CDR1 and CDR2 (germline): LGHNA, YSLEER. This CDR3 comprises 16 residues. V was cut by 1 base and J by 5 bases, with 14 bases left in between. In nucleotides, the CDR3 is TGCGCCAGCAGCCAAGGGCGCGAGGGTTGGAATGAAAAACTGTTTTTT. It yields the protein CASSQGREGWNEKLFF.

This sequence joins TRBV24-1 and TRBJ2-7; 10 positions agree with TRBD1. Trimming took 7 bases from V and 6 from J; bases not matched to a gene: 11. CDR3 length equals 15 residues. Germline CDR1 and CDR2: KGHDR and SFDVKD. The CDR3 DNA follows: TGTGCCACCAGATCCTCCGGGACAGGGGCAGGCGAGCAGTACTTC. This encodes CATRSSGTGAGEQYF.

The chain has TRBV2 and TRBJ1-1, with 10 bases matching TRBD1. V was pared by 9 bases and J by 1 base, with 5 bases of the junction left unmatched. This CDR3 region has 14 residues. Germline CDR1 is SNHLY and CDR2 is FYNNEI. Here the CDR3 reads CASGQGVGNTEAFF. As DNA, the CDR3 is TGTGCCAGTGGACAGGGGGTAGGGAACACTGAAGCTTTCTTT. The variable domain in full, completed from reference TRBV2 and TRBJ1-1, reads EPEVTQTPSHQVTQMGQEVILRCVPISNHLYFYWYRQILGQKVEFLVSFYNNEISEKSEIFDDQFSVERPDGSNFTLKIRSTKLEDSAMYFCASGQGVGNTEAFFGQGTRLTVV.

J is TRBJ1-1 and V is TRBV30; tentative D call: TRBD1 (5 bases). The germline V and J ends were trimmed by 0 bases and 5 bases, with 13 bases remaining between them. This CDR3 has 14 amino acids. Germline V gene data show CDR1 as GTSNPN and CDR2 as SVGIG (reference sequence). The CDR3 is CAWSVTFRGTEAFF. For the CDR3, the DNA is TGTGCCTGGAGTGTAACTTTTAGGGGAACTGAAGCTTTCTTT.